The rows below give T cell receptor beta chains drawn from one sample of a study of human T cells and chemical hapten exposure. TCRdb re-analysed the RACE reads in MiXCR, keeping a single row per CDR3 protein. The table has some 89,000 distinct CDR3 sequences, roughly a quarter seen once; the top ten hold 10%. The specimen comprised whole blood, sampled in connection with sensitization to the hapten diphenylcyclopropenone (DPC). All receptors come from a man aged 35-49 years with alopecia areata. Some clones in this sample may be carry-over from other donors' samples. Each CDR3 is given with its conserved first and last residue. The D gene is left open where the match is weak. Clone size is stated in some rows and not others, as once, few, many or a class when expanded.

V gene	J gene	D gene	clone size	CDR3 protein	CDR3 DNA
TRBV2	TRBJ2-1	TRBD1	few	CASSGQLGGKDEQFF	TGTGCCAGCAGTGGTCAACTAGGGGGCAAGGATGAGCAGTTCTTC
TRBV5-6	TRBJ1-3	NA	few	CASSLVGAGNTIYF	TGTGCCAGCAGCTTGGTGGGCGCCGGAAACACCATATATTTT
TRBV6-2/TRBV6-3	TRBJ2-7	NA	many	CASSSTPRSYEQYF	TGTGCCAGCAGTTCGACTCCTCGCTCCTACGAGCAGTACTTC
TRBV15	TRBJ2-1	NA	few	CATSRVGPHNEQFF	TGTGCCACCAGCAGAGTAGGTCCTCACAATGAGCAGTTCTTC
TRBV5-1	TRBJ2-3	NA	NA	CASSVDRSTDTQYF	TGCGCCAGCAGCGTGGACCGAAGCACAGATACGCAGTATTTT
TRBV2	TRBJ2-5	NA	NA	CASSRQEETQYF	TGTGCCAGCAGTAGACAGGAAGAGACCCAGTACTTC
TRBV28	TRBJ1-3	TRBD1	many	CASSGTAGNTIYF	TGTGCCAGCAGTGGGACAGCTGGAAACACCATATATTTT
TRBV20-1	TRBJ2-3	NA	NA	CSAQSVRGTDTQYF	TGCAGTGCTCAATCCGTTCGGGGCACAGATACGCAGTATTTT
TRBV3-1	TRBJ1-5	NA	NA	CASSSHRNEGQPQHF	TGTGCCAGCAGCTCCCACAGAAACGAAGGGCAGCCCCAGCATTTT
TRBV4-3	TRBJ2-1	NA	NA	CASSQEFRLRDNHEQFF	TGCGCCAGCAGCCAAGAGTTCCGCCTCCGGGACAACCATGAGCAGTTCTTC
TRBV12-3/TRBV12-4	TRBJ1-3	TRBD1	few	CASRYQGGRNTIYF	TGTGCCAGCAGATACCAGGGGGGAAGAAACACCATATATTTT
TRBV12-3/TRBV12-4	TRBJ2-5	NA	NA	CASSRRDPYQERAQYF	TGTGCCAGCAGTCGCCGGGACCCATATCAAGAGAGGGCCCAGTACTTC
TRBV4-3	TRBJ2-1	TRBD1	NA	CASSLQGDEQFF	TGCGCCAGCAGCCTTCAGGGGGATGAGCAGTTCTTC
TRBV20-1	TRBJ2-7	NA	many	CSARDTARLEQYF	TGCAGTGCTAGAGATACCGCGAGGCTGGAGCAGTACTTC
TRBV6-5	TRBJ2-7	NA	few	CASSYGRNYEQYF	TGTGCCAGCAGTTACGGCAGGAACTACGAGCAGTACTTC
TRBV25-1	TRBJ1-1	NA	NA	CASRTKARSEAFF	TGTGCCAGCAGGACCAAGGCTCGGTCTGAAGCTTTCTTT